This T cell receptor beta chain was found in a study of blood T cells in healthy people across ages. Study findings and constraints: A roughly linear age-dependent decrease characterized TCR beta diversity per million T cells.

Using a J-beta primer mix together with a sample-barcoded 5' primer, a second PCR was run for about 6 to 11 cycles. Sequencing recovered at least 2.5 million CDR3-containing paired-end reads from each sample. TCRdb passed the 5' RACE reads through MiXCR, listing each CDR3 protein once. The sample carries hundreds of thousands of distinct CDR3 sequences, 20% to 25% recorded once. This clonotype has a count of ten or more. What it binds is not known. The CDR3 consists of 17 residues. With 5 bases clipped from V and 7 bases from J, the junction kept 14 bases outside the gene matches. The germline gives CDR1 SGHTA, CDR2 FQGNSA. The data were also submitted as part of a second study, on T cells of mothers and their children. Turning to that study: The study obtained over 8 million TCR beta CDR3 reads per mother and around 3 million per child. TCR recombination output is shaped by thymic selection similarly in related and unrelated pairs.

The sequence derives from a boy between 5 and 17 years old in good health. Sequencing was performed on blood. The chain uses TRBV7-2 and TRBJ2-1; 10 positions agree with TRBD2. CDR3 sequence: CASSPPSGGILGNEQFF. The CDR3 bases are TGTGCCAGCAGCCCCCCTAGCGGGGGAATCCTTGGGAATGAGCAGTTCTTC.